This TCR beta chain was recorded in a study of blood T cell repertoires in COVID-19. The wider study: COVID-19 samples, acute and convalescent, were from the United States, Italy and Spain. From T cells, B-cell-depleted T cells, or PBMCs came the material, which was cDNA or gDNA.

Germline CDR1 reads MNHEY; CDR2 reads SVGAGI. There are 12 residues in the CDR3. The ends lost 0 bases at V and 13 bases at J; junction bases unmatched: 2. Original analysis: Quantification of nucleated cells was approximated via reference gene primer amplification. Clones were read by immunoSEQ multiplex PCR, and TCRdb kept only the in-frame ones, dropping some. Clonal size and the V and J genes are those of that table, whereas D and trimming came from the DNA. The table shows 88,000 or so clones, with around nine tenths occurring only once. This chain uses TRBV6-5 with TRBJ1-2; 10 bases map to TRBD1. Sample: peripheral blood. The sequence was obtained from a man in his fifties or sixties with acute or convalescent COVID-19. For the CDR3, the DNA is TGTGCCAGCAGTTACTCCGGGACAGGGGCCACCTTC. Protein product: CASSYSGTGATF.